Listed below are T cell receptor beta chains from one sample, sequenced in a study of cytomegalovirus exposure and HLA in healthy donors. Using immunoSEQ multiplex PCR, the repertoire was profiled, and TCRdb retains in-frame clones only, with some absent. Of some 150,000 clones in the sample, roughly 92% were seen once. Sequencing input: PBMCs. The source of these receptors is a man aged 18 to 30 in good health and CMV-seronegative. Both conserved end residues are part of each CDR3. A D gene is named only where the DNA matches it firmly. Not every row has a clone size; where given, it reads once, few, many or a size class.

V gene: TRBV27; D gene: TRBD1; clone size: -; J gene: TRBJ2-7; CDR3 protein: CASSSRGQVYEQYF; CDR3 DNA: TGTGCCAGCAGTTCAAGGGGACAGGTCTACGAGCAGTACTTC
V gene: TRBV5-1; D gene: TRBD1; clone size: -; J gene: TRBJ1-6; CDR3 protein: CASTDDRAYNSPLHF; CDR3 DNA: TGCGCCAGCACCGACGACAGGGCCTATAATTCACCCCTCCACTTT
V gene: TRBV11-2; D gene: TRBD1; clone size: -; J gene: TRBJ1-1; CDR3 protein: CASSTTGKNTEAFF; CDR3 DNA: TGTGCCAGCAGCACGACAGGGAAGAACACTGAAGCTTTCTTT
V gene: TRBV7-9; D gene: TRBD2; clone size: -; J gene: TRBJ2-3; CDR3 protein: CASSFSGGISTDTQYF; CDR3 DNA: TGTGCCAGCAGCTTTAGCGGGGGGATAAGCACAGATACGCAGTATTTT
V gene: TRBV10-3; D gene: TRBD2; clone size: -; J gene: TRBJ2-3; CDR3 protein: CAISESLRTSGNTDTQYF; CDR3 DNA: TGTGCCATCAGTGAGTCCTTAAGGACTAGCGGGAACACAGATACGCAGTATTTT
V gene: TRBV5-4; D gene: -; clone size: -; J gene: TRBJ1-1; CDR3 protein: CASSFPGALGNTEAFF; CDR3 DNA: TGTGCCAGCAGCTTCCCAGGGGCCCTGGGGAACACTGAAGCTTTCTTT
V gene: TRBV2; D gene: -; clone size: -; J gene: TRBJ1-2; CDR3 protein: CASKKTEAGAGVYGYTF; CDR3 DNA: TGTGCCAGTAAAAAGACCGAAGCGGGGGCGGGGGTCTATGGCTACACCTTC
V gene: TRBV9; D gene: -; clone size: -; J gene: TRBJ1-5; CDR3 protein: CASSTRDTREPQHF; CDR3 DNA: TGTGCCAGCAGCACTCGGGACACTCGAGAGCCCCAGCATTTT
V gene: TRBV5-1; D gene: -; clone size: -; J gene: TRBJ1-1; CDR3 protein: CASSLDTETEAFF; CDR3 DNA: TGCGCCAGCAGCTTGGATACTGAAACTGAAGCTTTCTTT
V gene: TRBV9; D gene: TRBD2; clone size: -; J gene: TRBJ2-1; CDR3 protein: CASSAAHPSGGVDYNEQFF; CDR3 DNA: TGTGCCAGCAGCGCAGCCCATCCTAGCGGGGGGGTTGACTACAATGAGCAGTTCTTC
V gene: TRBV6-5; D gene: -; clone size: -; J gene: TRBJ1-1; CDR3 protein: CASSYSARGTEAFF; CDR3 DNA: TGTGCCAGCAGTTACTCAGCCCGAGGGACTGAAGCTTTCTTT
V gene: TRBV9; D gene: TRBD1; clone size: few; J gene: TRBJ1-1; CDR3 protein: CASSVATGGATFF; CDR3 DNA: TGTGCCAGCAGCGTAGCGACAGGGGGCGCGACTTTCTTT
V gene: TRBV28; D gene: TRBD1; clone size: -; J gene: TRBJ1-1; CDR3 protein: CASSSPGGHTEAFF; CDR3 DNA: TGTGCCAGCAGTTCCCCAGGGGGTCACACTGAAGCTTTCTTT
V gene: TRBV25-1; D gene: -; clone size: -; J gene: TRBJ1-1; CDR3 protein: CASSGNRVEAFF; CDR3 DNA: TGTGCCAGCAGTGGGAACAGGGTAGAAGCTTTCTTT
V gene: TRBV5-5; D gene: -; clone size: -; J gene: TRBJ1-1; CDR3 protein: CASSLDGATINTEAFF; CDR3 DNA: TGTGCCAGCAGCTTGGATGGGGCGACCATAAACACTGAAGCTTTCTTT
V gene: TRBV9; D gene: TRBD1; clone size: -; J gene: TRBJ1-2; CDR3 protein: CASSFQTGGVGYTF; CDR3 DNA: TGTGCCAGCAGCTTCCAGACAGGGGGAGTTGGCTACACCTTC
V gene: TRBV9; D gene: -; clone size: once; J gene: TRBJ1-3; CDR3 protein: CASSPSGLPSGNTIYF; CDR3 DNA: TGTGCCAGCAGCCCGTCGGGACTCCCCTCTGGAAACACCATATATTTT
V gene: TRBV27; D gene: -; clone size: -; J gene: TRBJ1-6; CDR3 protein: CASSFSNSPLHF; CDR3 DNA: TGTGCCAGCAGTTTTTCAAATTCACCCCTCCACTTT
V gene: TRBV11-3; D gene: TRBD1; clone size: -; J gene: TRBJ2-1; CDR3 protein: CASSSRDRFNEQFF; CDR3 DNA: TGTGCCAGCAGCTCCCGGGACAGGTTTAATGAGCAGTTCTTC
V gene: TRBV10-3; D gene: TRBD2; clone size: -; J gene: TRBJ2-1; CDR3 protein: CAISGWRGVDEQFF; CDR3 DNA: TGTGCCATCAGTGGTTGGCGGGGGGTCGATGAGCAGTTCTTC
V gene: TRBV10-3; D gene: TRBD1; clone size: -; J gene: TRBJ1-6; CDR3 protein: CAISVGTGLGVSSPLHF; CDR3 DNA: TGTGCCATCAGTGTCGGGACAGGGTTAGGGGTGAGTTCACCCCTCCACTTT
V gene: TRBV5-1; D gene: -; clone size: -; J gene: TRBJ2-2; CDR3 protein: CASRDSGAQGTGELFF; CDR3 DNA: TGCGCCAGCAGGGACTCAGGGGCGCAGGGCACCGGGGAGCTGTTTTTT
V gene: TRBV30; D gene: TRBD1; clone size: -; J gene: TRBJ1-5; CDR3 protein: CAWSAPAGGRNQPQHF; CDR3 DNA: TGTGCCTGGAGTGCGCCGGCAGGGGGTAGAAATCAGCCCCAGCATTTT
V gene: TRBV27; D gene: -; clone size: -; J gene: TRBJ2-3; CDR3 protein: CASSSGFTDTQYF; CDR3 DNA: TGTGCCAGCAGTTCGGGATTCACAGATACGCAGTATTTT
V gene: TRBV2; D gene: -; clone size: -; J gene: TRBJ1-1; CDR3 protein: CASSVGGAQAFF; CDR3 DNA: TGTGCCAGCAGTGTTGGGGGGGCCCAAGCTTTCTTT
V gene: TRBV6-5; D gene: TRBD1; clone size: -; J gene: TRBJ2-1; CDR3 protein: CASSHGQGGNEQFF; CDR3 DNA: TGTGCCAGCAGTCACGGACAGGGTGGTAATGAGCAGTTCTTC
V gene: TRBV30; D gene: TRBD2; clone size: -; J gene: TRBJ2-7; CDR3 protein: CAWSAGTSLYEQYF; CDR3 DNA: TGTGCCTGGAGTGCCGGGACTAGCTTGTACGAGCAGTACTTC
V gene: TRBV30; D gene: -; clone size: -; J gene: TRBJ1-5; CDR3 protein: CAWSNTGVMIQPQHF; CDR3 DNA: TGTGCCTGGAGTAACACCGGGGTCATGATCCAGCCCCAGCATTTT
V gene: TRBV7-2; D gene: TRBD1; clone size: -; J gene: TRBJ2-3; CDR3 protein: CASSGQGLLQYF; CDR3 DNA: TGTGCCAGCTCTGGACAGGGTTTGTTGCAGTATTTT
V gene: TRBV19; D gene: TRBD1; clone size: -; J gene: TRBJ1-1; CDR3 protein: CASTPPWTGSTEAFF; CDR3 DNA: TGTGCCAGTACGCCCCCGTGGACAGGGAGTACTGAAGCTTTCTTT
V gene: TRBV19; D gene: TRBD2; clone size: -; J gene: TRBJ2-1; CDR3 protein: CASSTTSGRLYNEQFF; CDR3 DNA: TGTGCCAGTAGTACCACTAGCGGGAGGTTATACAATGAGCAGTTCTTC
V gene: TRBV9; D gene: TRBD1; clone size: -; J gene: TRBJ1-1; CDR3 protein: CASSVAVTGVGSGDTEAFF; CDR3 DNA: TGTGCCAGCAGCGTAGCTGTGACAGGGGTAGGAAGTGGGGACACTGAAGCTTTCTTT
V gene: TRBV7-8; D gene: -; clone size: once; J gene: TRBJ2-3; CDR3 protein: CASSPQESTDTQYF; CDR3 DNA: TGTGCCAGCAGCCCTCAGGAAAGCACAGATACGCAGTATTTT
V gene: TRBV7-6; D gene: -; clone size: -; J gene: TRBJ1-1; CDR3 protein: CASSYFPLQRFQTNTEAFF; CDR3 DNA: TGTGCCAGCAGCTACTTCCCCCTCCAGAGGTTCCAGACGAACACTGAAGCTTTCTTT
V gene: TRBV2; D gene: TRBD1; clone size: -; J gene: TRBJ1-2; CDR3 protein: CASTTPPGQGKGFGYTF; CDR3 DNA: TGTGCCAGCACGACACCCCCGGGACAGGGGAAAGGTTTTGGCTACACCTTC
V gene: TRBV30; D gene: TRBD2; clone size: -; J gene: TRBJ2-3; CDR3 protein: CAWSGGGGSTDTQYF; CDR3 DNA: TGTGCCTGGAGTGGTGGGGGGGGGAGCACAGATACGCAGTATTTT
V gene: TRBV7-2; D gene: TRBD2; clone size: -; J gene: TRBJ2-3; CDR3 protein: CASSLRSSGISTDTQYF; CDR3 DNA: TGTGCCAGCAGCTTAAGGTCTAGCGGGATTAGCACAGATACGCAGTATTTT
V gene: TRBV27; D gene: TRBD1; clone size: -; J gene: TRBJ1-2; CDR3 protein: CASSGQGGYGYTF; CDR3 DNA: TGTGCCAGCAGTGGACAGGGGGGCTATGGCTACACCTTC
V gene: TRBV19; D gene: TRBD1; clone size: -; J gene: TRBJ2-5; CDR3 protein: CASSMFQGVETQYF; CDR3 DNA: TGTGCCAGTAGTATGTTTCAGGGGGTAGAGACCCAGTACTTC
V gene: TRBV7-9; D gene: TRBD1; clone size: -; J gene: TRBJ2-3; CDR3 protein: CASGTGGSTSTDTQYF; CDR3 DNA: TGTGCCAGCGGCACAGGGGGCTCCACTAGCACAGATACGCAGTATTTT
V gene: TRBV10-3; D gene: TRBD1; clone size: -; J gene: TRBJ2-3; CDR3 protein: CAISQQTGLKGTDTQYF; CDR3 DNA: TGTGCCATCAGTCAACAGACAGGGCTAAAGGGGACAGATACGCAGTATTTT
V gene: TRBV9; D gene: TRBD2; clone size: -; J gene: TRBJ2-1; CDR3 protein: CASSAWASGGHGEQFF; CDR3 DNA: TGTGCCAGCAGCGCCTGGGCTAGCGGGGGTCACGGTGAGCAGTTCTTC
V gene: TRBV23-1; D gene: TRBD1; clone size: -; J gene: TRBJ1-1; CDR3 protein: CASSRTGSYEAFF; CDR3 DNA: TGCGCCAGCAGCCGGACAGGGAGTTACGAAGCTTTCTTT
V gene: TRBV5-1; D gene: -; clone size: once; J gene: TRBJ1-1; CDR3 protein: CASAGDTEAFF; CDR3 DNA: TGCGCCAGCGCCGGGGACACTGAAGCTTTCTTT
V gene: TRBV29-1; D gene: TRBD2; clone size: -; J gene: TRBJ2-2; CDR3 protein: CSVGASGTNTGELFF; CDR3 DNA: TGCAGCGTTGGGGCTAGCGGGACGAACACCGGGGAGCTGTTTTTT
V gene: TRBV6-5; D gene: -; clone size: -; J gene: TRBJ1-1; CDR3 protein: CASSPRMNTEAFF; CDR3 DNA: TGTGCCAGCAGTCCCCGTATGAACACTGAAGCTTTCTTT